A selection of T cell receptor beta chains follows, all from one sample in a study of shared clonotypes between healthy human individuals. Sequencing was performed with immunoSEQ multiplex PCR; in TCRdb, only in-frame clones are kept and a portion is missing. This sample yields roughly 2 million clones, of which approximately 94% are seen a single time; more than 0.1% belongs to the top ten. The sample consisted of naive CD4+ T cells sorted from blood. The source of these receptors is a man in his late teens or twenties in good health. CDR3s include the opening cysteine and the closing phenylalanine or tryptophan. D genes are given only for firm matches. Rows may omit the clone size; those that give it use once, few, many or a size class.

>TRBJ1-2|TRBV6-5|TRBD1|14|few
TGTGCCAGCAGTTACTCGGGACAGAACTATGGCTACACCTTC
CASSYSGQNYGYTF
>TRBJ1-2|TRBV25-1|.|15|.
TGTGCCAGCAGTGAATCGGGGGCAGCTAACTATGGCTACACCTTC
CASSESGAANYGYTF
>TRBJ2-5|TRBV5-1|.|14|.
TGCGCCAGCAGCTCCCTAGGGATGGGGGAGACCCAGTACTTC
CASSSLGMGETQYF
>TRBJ1-1|TRBV28|.|15|.
TGTGCCAGCAGCTCAAAGGGGGACCAATTTTGGATAGCTTTCTTT
CASSSKGDQFWIAFF
>TRBJ1-5|TRBV19|.|14|.
TGTGCCAGTAGTATATGGGAGCGTAATCAGCCCCAGCATTTT
CASSIWERNQPQHF
>TRBJ2-4|TRBV7-2|TRBD1|16|.
TGTGCCAGCAGCCCAGGACAGGGGAAGGCCAAAAACACTCAGTACTTC
CASSPGQGKAKNTQYF
>TRBJ2-1|TRBV10-3|TRBD2|19|.
TGTGCCATCAGTGACCGACGTACTAGCGGGTCACGGATCTACAATGAGCAGTTCTTC
CAISDRRTSGSRIYNEQFF
>TRBJ1-1|TRBV18|TRBD1|16|.
TGTGCCAGCTCACTCGGGACAGGGGGCTTGAACACTGAAGCTTTCTTT
CASSLGTGGLNTEAFF
>TRBJ1-2|TRBV5-1|.|17|.
TGCGCCAGCATCGAAGGGACCTCAGGGAGCGGGCACTATGGCTACACCTTC
CASIEGTSGSGHYGYTF
>TRBJ2-3|TRBV18|.|15|.
TGTGCCAGCTCACCGATACAGGGAGGCACAGATACGCAGTATTTT
CASSPIQGGTDTQYF
>TRBJ2-5|TRBV7-7|TRBD2|16|.
TGTGCTAGCAGCGCCGGAAGCGGGGGGGTTGGTGAGACCCAGTACTTC
CASSAGSGGVGETQYF
>TRBJ2-3|TRBV18|.|13|.
TGTGCCAGCTCACCACCGGCAGGAGATACGCAGTATTTT
CASSPPAGDTQYF
>TRBJ1-1|TRBV6-1|.|15|.
TGTGCCAGCAGTGAATTTTCAGGAGTTAACACTGAAGCTTTCTTT
CASSEFSGVNTEAFF
>TRBJ2-2|TRBV9|.|17|.
TGTGCCAGCAGCGCCCCGAGATCGACAGGAAAGGACGGGGAGCTGTTTTTT
CASSAPRSTGKDGELFF
>TRBJ1-5|TRBV27|.|12|.
TGTGCCAGCAGCAGTGGGGGCCAGCCCCAGCATTTT
CASSSGGQPQHF
>TRBJ1-1|TRBV28|.|11|.
TGTGCCAGCAGCCAAGATCTGAGGGCTTTCTTT
CASSQDLRAFF
>TRBJ2-5|TRBV5-4|TRBD1|15|.
TGTGCCAGCAGGAGGGACAGGGGCGGGGTACAGACCCAGTACTTC
CASRRDRGGVQTQYF
>TRBJ2-7|TRBV5-1|TRBD1|18|.
TGCGCCAGCAGCTTGGGCCAACTCCGGGACAGGGGCTCCTACGAGCAGTACTTC
CASSLGQLRDRGSYEQYF
>TRBJ2-7|TRBV29-1|.|11|.
TGCAGCGTCTTGAGCTCCTACGAGCAGTACTTC
CSVLSSYEQYF
>TRBJ2-7|TRBV6-6|TRBD2|15|.
TGTGCCAGCAGATTTCTAGCGGGGGATCCTTACGAGCAGTACTTC
CASRFLAGDPYEQYF
>TRBJ2-2|TRBV30|TRBD2|15|once
TGTGCCTGGAGTGTACGCCTAGCGGACACCGGGGAGCTGTTTTTT
CAWSVRLADTGELFF
>TRBJ2-1|TRBV19|.|14|.
TGTGCCAGTAGCGGGGCATCCTCCTACAATGAGCAGTTCTTC
CASSGASSYNEQFF
>TRBJ1-6|TRBV19|.|15|.
TGTGCCAGTAGTGATTGGGACACCAAAAATTCACCCCTCCACTTT
CASSDWDTKNSPLHF
>TRBJ2-2|TRBV5-1|.|14|once
TGCGCCAGCAGCGGGGTCGGAGCCACCGGGGAGCTGTTTTTT
CASSGVGATGELFF
>TRBJ2-3|TRBV4-1|TRBD2|18|.
TGCGCCAGCAGCCAAGGAGCGGGGGGGCCATTTGGCACAGATACGCAGTATTTT
CASSQGAGGPFGTDTQYF
>TRBJ2-1|TRBV6-1|.|15|once
TGTGCCAGCAGCCTAAACAGGGGGGGGATGGATGAGCAGTTCTTC
CASSLNRGGMDEQFF
>TRBJ2-5|TRBV5-4|TRBD1|14|.
TGTGCCAGCAGAGCAACAGGGGCGTGGGAGACCCAGTACTTC
CASRATGAWETQYF
>TRBJ2-7|TRBV7-2|.|16|.
TGTGCCAGCAGCTTACCCAATCGGGCGGACCGGGGGGAGCAGTACTTC
CASSLPNRADRGEQYF
>TRBJ2-7|TRBV29-1|.|11|.
TGCAGCGGGTACGCCGGGTATAAGCAGTACTTC
CSGYAGYKQYF
>TRBJ1-1|TRBV30|.|12|.
TGTGCCTGGAGTCCGGTTAACACTGAAGCTTTCTTT
CAWSPVNTEAFF
>TRBJ1-1|TRBV6-1|.|17|.
TGTGCCAGCAGTGCTTCCGGGACAAGATTTAAGGGGACTGAAGCTTTCTTT
CASSASGTRFKGTEAFF
>TRBJ1-5|TRBV7-2|TRBD1|14|.
TGTGCCAGCAGCTTAGCGACAGGGCTGCAGCCCCAGCATTTT
CASSLATGLQPQHF
>TRBJ2-1|TRBV7-8|.|13|.
TGTGCCAGCAGCCCGGGGGTTGGAGGTGAGCAGTTCTTC
CASSPGVGGEQFF
>TRBJ2-3|TRBV4-3|TRBD2|18|.
TGCGCCAGCAGCCAGGCCCAGACTAGCGGGAGGGTTGAAGATACGCAGTATTTT
CASSQAQTSGRVEDTQYF
>TRBJ2-2|TRBV29-1|.|12|.
TGCAGCGTTGAACCCCAGTCCGGGGAGCTGTTTTTT
CSVEPQSGELFF